These 21 T cell receptor beta chains came from one sample sequenced in a study of immune evolution from preneoplasia to lung adenocarcinoma. Sequencing used immunoSEQ multiplex PCR; TCRdb keeps in-frame clones, though not all of them. The sample holds more than 6,500 clones; around 77% are singletons and the top ten take 18%. The sequenced material came from FFPE adjacent normal lung tissue. The receptors originated from a person between 65 and 79 years old with lung adenocarcinoma.

The chain is built from TRBV9 and TRBJ2-5; D is perhaps TRBD2 (5 bases). Trimming stripped 0 bases from V and 7 bases from J, with 16 bases between. The CDR3 covers 15 residues. Germline V lookup: CDR1 SGDLS, CDR2 YYNGEE. CDR3 region: CASSVDEGRLGTQYF. The DNA for the CDR3 is TGTGCCAGCAGCGTAGATGAGGGCAGGCTGGGGACCCAGTACTTC.

This rearrangement joins TRBV11-3 to TRBJ1-1, with a weak D call TRBD1 (6 bases). Germline lookup yields CDR1 SGHNT and CDR2 YENEEA. CDR3 size: 18 residues. Deletions cut 1 base from V and 8 bases from J, with 26 bases between. Written as DNA, the CDR3 is TGTGCCAGCAGCTTAGCCGGTCCCTCCTCGGGACATAAGACCGAAGCTTTCTTT. Protein sequence: CASSLAGPSSGHKTEAFF.

The rearrangement links TRBV7-2 to TRBJ1-1; D gene uncertain. Trimming pared 4 bases from V and 4 bases from J, leaving 10 bases between. In germline, CDR1 is SGHTA, CDR2 FQGNSA. There are 13 residues in the CDR3. The CDR3: CASSSWIGTEAFF. The DNA of the CDR3 is TGTGCCAGCAGCTCGTGGATAGGCACTGAAGCTTTCTTT.

V is TRBV6-1 and J is TRBJ1-2; D unclear. V lost 2 bases and J 2 bases, leaving 12 bases between the germline ends. This CDR3 contains 15 residues. The germline V gene encodes CDR1 MNHNS and CDR2 SASEGT. In nucleotides, the CDR3 is TGTGCCAGCAGTGAATGGCCCGGGTCCAACTATGGCTACACCTTC. It is translated as CASSEWPGSNYGYTF.

The rearrangement links TRBV19 to TRBJ2-5, with D perhaps TRBD2 (6 bases). The ends were cut back, 3 bases at V and 6 bases at J, with 11 bases in the middle. The CDR3 is 13 amino acids. Germline CDR1 and CDR2: LNHDA and SQIVND (reference sequence). In DNA form, the CDR3 reads TGTGCCAGTAGTATCTACCTAGCGCAGACCCAGTACTTC. Translating it yields CASSIYLAQTQYF.

This rearrangement joins TRBV19 to TRBJ2-2, with D maybe TRBD1 (6 bases). Per the germline V gene, CDR1 is LNHDA and CDR2 is SQIVND (reference sequence). CDR3 length equals 15 residues. With 5 bases removed from V and 0 bases from J, the gap between germline ends came to 10 bases. The CDR3 protein is CASSPGHTNTGELFF. CDR3 coding DNA: TGTGCCAGTAGTCCGGGACACACGAACACCGGGGAGCTGTTTTTT. The full variable domain, its missing parts supplied by reference TRBV19 and TRBJ2-2, is DGGITQSPKYLFRKEGQNVTLSCEQNLNHDAMYWYRQDPGQGLRLIYYSQIVNDFQKGDIAEGYSVSREKKESFPLTVTSAQKNPTAFYLCASSPGHTNTGELFFGEGSRLTVL.

The gene calls are TRBV29-1 and TRBJ2-5, with D unresolved. The V and J ends lost 1 base and 5 bases respectively, with 11 bases between them. This CDR3 contains 13 residues. Germline V CDR1 and CDR2: SQVTM, ANQGSEA. As DNA, the CDR3 is TGCAGCGTTGAAGGCATGCCAGGCGAGACCCAGTACTTC. Encoded protein: CSVEGMPGETQYF.

The chain employs TRBV7-9 and TRBJ2-1; D not certain. The CDR3 covers 10 residues. CDR1 is SEHNR and CDR2 is FQNEAQ in the germline V gene (reference sequence). The V and J ends lost 8 bases and 8 bases respectively, with 7 bases between them. CDR3 in amino acids: CASPLDEQFF. The CDR3 DNA sequence: TGTGCCAGCCCTTTGGATGAGCAGTTCTTC.

This rearrangement joins TRBV2 to TRBJ2-5; 8 positions agree with TRBD2. The CDR3 runs 14 residues. The germline gives CDR1 SNHLY, CDR2 FYNNEI. V lost 4 bases to trimming and J lost 5 bases; unmatched junction nucleotides: 6. This CDR3 is CASSARGAWETQYF. CDR3 coding DNA: TGTGCCAGCAGTGCGCGGGGGGCCTGGGAGACCCAGTACTTC.

Concerning this clone: The sample holds other DNA sequences that translate to the same CDR3. The chain combines TRBV5-4 with TRBJ2-2, with D tentatively TRBD2 (5 bases). CDR3 length equals 16 residues. The germline CDR1 and CDR2 sequences are SGHNT and YYREEE (reference sequence). Trimming left V 0 bases short and J 3 bases short, with 12 bases between. CDR3 sequence reads: CASSLARGSDTGELFF. In DNA, the CDR3 is TGTGCCAGCAGCTTGGCCAGAGGGTCGGACACCGGGGAGCTGTTTTTT.

This chain connects TRBV18 to TRBJ2-7, with 7 positions matching TRBD2. The CDR3 is made up of 14 amino acids. Unmatched junction bases numbered 7, after V lost 3 bases and J lost 5 bases. Germline V lookup: CDR1 KGHSH, CDR2 LQKENI. Here the CDR3 DNA reads TGTGCCAGCTCACCCCCAGCGGGGAAGAACGAGCAGTACTTC. It specifies CASSPPAGKNEQYF. Using reference TRBV18 and TRBJ2-7 for the parts outside the CDR3, the full variable domain is NAGVMQNPRHLVRRRGQEARLRCSPMKGHSHVYWYRQLPEEGLKFMVYLQKENIIDESGMPKERFSAEFPKEGPSILRIQQVVRGDSAAYFCASSPPAGKNEQYFGPGTRLTVT.

CDR3 bases: TGTGCCAGCAGCGTAGTTGGGGGTAGCACTGAAGCTTTCTTT. Protein sequence: CASSVVGGSTEAFF. The rearrangement links TRBV9 to TRBJ1-1, with a possible D match to TRBD1 (5 bases). This CDR3 has 14 amino acids. In germline, CDR1 is SGDLS, CDR2 YYNGEE. Deletions cut 0 bases from V and 4 bases from J, with 10 bases between.

The chain employs TRBV13 and TRBJ2-5, with 8 bases lining up with TRBD1. Germline assignment: CDR1 PRHDT and CDR2 FYEKMQ (reference sequence). This CDR3 comprises 16 residues. Trimming removed 2 bases from V and 5 bases from J; junction bases left unmatched: 10. The CDR3 region has the DNA TGTGCCAGCAGCTTATGGTTAGGACAGGGTGAGGAGACCCAGTACTTC. Translation gives CASSLWLGQGEETQYF.

This clone turned up a few times. The gene calls are TRBV6-4 and TRBJ1-4; D is unresolved. Per germline, CDR1 MRHNA and CDR2 SNTAGT. The CDR3 runs 12 residues. The ends were cut back, 6 bases at V and 2 bases at J, with 4 bases in the middle. The CDR3 region has the DNA TGTGCCAGCAGGGCTACTAATGAAAAACTGTTTTTT. Its protein is CASRATNEKLFF.

The CDR3 DNA is TGTGCCAGTAGTATCCGACGATCTGGGGCCAACGTCCTGACTTTC. It is translated as CASSIRRSGANVLTF. This chain connects TRBV19 to TRBJ2-6, with D unclear. This CDR3 region has 15 residues. Germline V gene sequence: CDR1 LNHDA, CDR2 SQIVND (reference sequence). Between the trimmed V and J ends, which lost 3 bases and 1 base, there was a span of 7 bases.

The CDR3 region has the DNA TGTGCCAGCAGTGAATGGGGGATCGGATCACCCCTCCACTTT. Protein: CASSEWGIGSPLHF. The gene calls are TRBV6-4 and TRBJ1-6, with a weak D call TRBD1 (5 bases). The V end was cut by 3 bases, the J end by 10 bases, with 13 bases between. Germline values: CDR1 MRHNA, CDR2 SNTAGT. This CDR3 is 14 amino acids long.

The chain links TRBV7-9 to TRBJ1-4; D ambiguous. The germline CDR1 and CDR2 sequences are SEHNR and FQNEAQ (reference sequence). V shed 1 base and J shed 7 bases, with 25 bases lying between them. This CDR3 comprises 19 residues. The CDR3 reads CASSLGSGTAQTRGEKLFF. CDR3 nucleotides: TGTGCCAGCAGCTTAGGTTCGGGTACAGCTCAAACTCGGGGTGAAAAACTGTTTTTT.

This clone showed up just a few times. Other DNA variants within this sample encode the same CDR3. The chain links TRBV18 to TRBJ2-5, with 8 nucleotides matching TRBD1. From germline, CDR1 is KGHSH and CDR2 LQKENI. J gave up 2 bases and V 1 base, and 9 bases lay outside the gene matches. The CDR3 length is 17 residues. Here the CDR3 DNA reads TGTGCCAGCTCACCACAGGACAGGGTATGGGGGCAAGAGACCCAGTACTTC. Encoded protein: CASSPQDRVWGQETQYF.

This rearrangement joins TRBV20-1 to TRBJ1-1, with TRBD1 as a possible D gene (6 bases). Trimming removed 7 bases at V and 6 bases at J, with 12 bases between. CDR3 length: 11 residues. CDR1 is DFQATT and CDR2 is SNEGSKA in the germline V gene (reference sequence). The CDR3 coding sequence is TGCAGTGGTGACAGGTTCCCTGAAGCTTTCTTT. Its translation is CSGDRFPEAFF.

The V call is TRBV6-1, the J call TRBJ1-2; the D is unclear. The germline CDR1 and CDR2 sequences are MNHNS and SASEGT. The V and J ends lost 8 bases and 4 bases respectively, with 8 bases between them. The length of the CDR3 is 11 residues. The CDR3 loop is CASVASYGYTF. Here the CDR3 DNA reads TGTGCCAGCGTGGCCTCCTATGGCTACACCTTC.

This clone has a single count. The chain links TRBV27 to TRBJ1-4, with 9 nucleotides matching TRBD1. The CDR3 spans 14 residues. Unmatched junction bases numbered 9, after V lost 10 bases and J lost 6 bases. Germline V CDR1 and CDR2: MNHEY, SMNVEV (reference sequence). The CDR3 region is CATKRDRVDEKLFF. The CDR3 DNA is TGTGCCACCAAAAGGGACAGGGTAGATGAAAAACTGTTTTTT.